This T cell receptor beta chain originates from a study of CD8+ T cells in alopecia areata. At the level of the study: Treated patients received oral tofacitinib, 5 to 10 mg twice daily.

About this clone itself: What it recognizes is unknown.

CDR3 length equals 15 residues. V lost 2 bases to trimming and J lost 9 bases, with 21 bases between them. Germline V gene lookup returns CDR1 SGHRS and CDR2 YFSETQ. Points from the study as a whole: Scalp specimens additionally yield sequences from normal skin's resident alphabeta T cells.

As part of sample collection, lesional scalp punch biopsies and peripheral blood were taken from alopecia areata patients. The researchers isolated CD4+ and CD8+ T cells from PBMCs by sorting. Once RNA had been extracted, it was reverse transcribed into cDNA to act as the sequencing template. This table comes from immunoSEQ multiplex PCR, and its TCRdb copy is limited to in-frame clones, with some not included. This sample has 160,000 or so clones; 40% to 60% occur once, and the top ten carry roughly a fifth. Specimen: CD8+ T cells sorted from blood, collected at week 0. The sequence was collected from a human donor with alopecia areata. V usage is TRBV5-1 and J usage is TRBJ2-7; possible D gene TRBD1, 6 bases. The CDR3: CASSFSRGTYDVQYF. CDR3 DNA sequence: TGCGCCAGCAGCTTTAGCAGGGGCACCTACGATGTGCAGTACTTC.